The rows below give T cell receptor beta chains drawn from one sample of a study of T cell responses to AZD1222 COVID-19 vaccine. Assay used: immunoSEQ multiplex PCR; TCRdb lists only in-frame clones, some missing. Of around 78,000 clones listed, 75% to 95% were seen once; the top ten hold roughly 4.8%. This sample comprised peripheral blood, obtained on day 0 of MenACWY control vaccination. These receptors were obtained from an adult in good health. The CDR3 runs from the conserved cysteine through the conserved F or W. The order of the fields is clone size, V gene, D gene, J gene, CDR3 DNA, CDR3 protein. The D gene is left open where the match is weak. The size entry is marked missing in some rows and otherwise reads once, few, many or a size class.

>NA|TRBV5-4|NA|TRBJ1-4
TGTGCCAGCAGCTTGGACAGGGCAACTAATGAAAAACTGTTTTTT
CASSLDRATNEKLFF
>NA|TRBV14|NA|TRBJ1-1
TGTGCCAGCAGCCTGCGATCAACGAACACTGAAGCTTTCTTT
CASSLRSTNTEAFF
>NA|TRBV28|NA|TRBJ1-5
TGTGCCAGCGGACAGCCCGTCCTGGGACAGCCCCAGCATTTT
CASGQPVLGQPQHF
>NA|TRBV9|NA|TRBJ2-7
TGTGCCAGCAGCGTAGTATTGGGCGGCGAGCAGTACTTC
CASSVVLGGEQYF
>NA|TRBV3-1/TRBV3-2|NA|TRBJ2-3
TGTGCCAGCAGCCAAGGACGGGGAACAGGGATTGGAGATACGCAGTATTTT
CASSQGRGTGIGDTQYF
>few|TRBV7-9|NA|TRBJ1-1
TGTGCCAGCAGCTTAGTCGGCAGCCTAGGGGCTGAAGCTTTCTTT
CASSLVGSLGAEAFF
>NA|TRBV6-1|TRBD1|TRBJ1-3
TGTGCCAGCAGTGAAATGCCAGGGGGGAGCTCTGGAAACACCATATATTTT
CASSEMPGGSSGNTIYF
>NA|TRBV13|TRBD1|TRBJ2-3
TGTGCCAGCAGTTCTCCTTCAGGGGGCGGCCCCACAGATACGCAGTATTTT
CASSSPSGGGPTDTQYF
>NA|TRBV27|TRBD1|TRBJ2-5
TGTGCCAGCAGTCCCGACAGGGGGCAAGAGACCCAGTACTTC
CASSPDRGQETQYF
>NA|TRBV5-5|TRBD1|TRBJ2-5
TGTGCCAGCAGCCCAGGGACAGGGAGTGGAGAGACCCAGTACTTC
CASSPGTGSGETQYF
>NA|TRBV30|NA|TRBJ1-3
TGTGCCTGGAGTAGGGACTCTAGTTCGGGAAACACCATATATTTT
CAWSRDSSSGNTIYF
>NA|TRBV7-2|NA|TRBJ2-7
TGTGCCAGCAGTCCCGATTCGGTGGCGGGACTCCTGGGGGACGAGCAGTACTTC
CASSPDSVAGLLGDEQYF
>once|TRBV19|NA|TRBJ1-1
TGTGCCAGTACCAACTTATGGGACCGTGAAGCTTTCTTT
CASTNLWDREAFF
>once|TRBV6-5|NA|TRBJ2-7
TGTGCCAGCACCGCAGACGGGACCCGCGCCTACGAGCAGTACTTC
CASTADGTRAYEQYF
>NA|TRBV18|NA|TRBJ2-7
TGTGCCAGCTCACCGGGAGGAGGCGAGCAGTACTTC
CASSPGGGEQYF
>NA|TRBV28|NA|TRBJ2-2
TGTGCCAGCAGGACGGGACAGAACACCGGGGAGCTGTTTTTT
CASRTGQNTGELFF
>NA|TRBV7-2|TRBD2|TRBJ2-5
TGTGCCAGCAGCTTGGGACTAGAGGTCTTCCAGTACTTC
CASSLGLEVFQYF
>NA|TRBV10-3|NA|TRBJ2-3
TGTGCCATCAATAATAGCGGTGGAGATACGCAGTATTTT
CAINNSGGDTQYF
>NA|TRBV18|NA|TRBJ1-2
TGTGCCAGCTCACTCGGGGTCGGGACGACTAAAGGCTACACCTTC
CASSLGVGTTKGYTF
>NA|TRBV6-6|TRBD1|TRBJ1-6
TGTGCCAGCAGTTACGGCGGACAGGGGTCTTCACCCCTCCACTTT
CASSYGGQGSSPLHF
>NA|TRBV4-3|TRBD1|TRBJ1-4
TGCGCCAGCAGCCGCCGGACAGGGGACGAAAAACTGTTTTTT
CASSRRTGDEKLFF
>NA|TRBV28|NA|TRBJ1-5
TGTGCCAGCAGTCCCACAGGAGATAGCAATCAGCCCCAGCATTTT
CASSPTGDSNQPQHF
>NA|TRBV19|NA|TRBJ1-2
TGTGCCAGTAGCTTACCAGGGAACTATGGCTACACCTTC
CASSLPGNYGYTF
>NA|TRBV25-1|NA|TRBJ2-2
TGTGCCAGCAGACGGAGGGGAGGTCGCGGCGGGGAGCTGTTTTTT
CASRRRGGRGGELFF
>medium-sized|TRBV5-4|NA|TRBJ2-1
TGTGCCAGCAGCTTGGGAGCAGCTGCGGGTGAGCAGTTCTTC
CASSLGAAAGEQFF
>NA|TRBV3-1/TRBV3-2|NA|TRBJ2-5
TGTGCCAGCAGCCAGTCGGGGGAGACCCAGTACTTC
CASSQSGETQYF
>NA|TRBV9|NA|TRBJ2-5
TGTGCCAGCAGCGCCTGGGGTGGGGGAGAGACCCAGTACTTC
CASSAWGGGETQYF
>NA|TRBV5-1|TRBD2|TRBJ2-1
TGCGCCAGCAGGCAACTAGCGGGAAATGAGCAGTTCTTC
CASRQLAGNEQFF
>NA|TRBV7-9|NA|TRBJ1-2
TGTGCCAGCAGCTATCGGGTCGGGGCTAACTATGGCTACACCTTC
CASSYRVGANYGYTF
>NA|TRBV10-1|TRBD2|TRBJ2-7
TGCGCCAGCAGTGCGGGACTAGCGGGCTACGAGCAGTACTTC
CASSAGLAGYEQYF
>NA|TRBV27|TRBD1|TRBJ2-2
TGTGCCAGCAGTCCAGACAGGGCGAACACCGGGGAGCTGTTTTTT
CASSPDRANTGELFF
>NA|TRBV3-1/TRBV3-2|TRBD2|TRBJ2-3
TGTGCCAGCAGCCAAGCAGGTCGGACTAGCGGGATAGATACGCAGTATTTT
CASSQAGRTSGIDTQYF
>NA|TRBV27|NA|TRBJ2-7
TGTGCCGTATCCCAGGGGGGCGAGCAGTACTTC
CAVSQGGEQYF
>NA|TRBV4-1|TRBD2|TRBJ2-1
TGCGCCAGCTCGGGACTAGCGGGTTCCCCGCCCCACAATGAGCAGTTCTTC
CASSGLAGSPPHNEQFF
>NA|TRBV19|NA|TRBJ1-1
TGTGCCAGTAGTAAATCGGACGGGACCGGGACTGAAGCTTTCTTT
CASSKSDGTGTEAFF
>NA|TRBV7-3|NA|TRBJ1-1
TGTGCCAGCAGCCTATCGCTCGGGAGCACTGAAGCTTTCTTT
CASSLSLGSTEAFF
>NA|TRBV27|NA|TRBJ2-5
TGTGCCAGCAGTTTGGATCAGGAGACCCAGTACTTC
CASSLDQETQYF
>NA|TRBV5-4|NA|TRBJ2-2
TGTGCCAGCAGCGTACGCAAACAAGTCGCCGGGGAGCTGTTTTTT
CASSVRKQVAGELFF
>NA|TRBV7-3|NA|TRBJ1-1
TGTGCCAGCAGCTTCGGCAGGGACACTGAAGCTTTCTTT
CASSFGRDTEAFF
>NA|TRBV6-4|NA|TRBJ1-5
TGTGCCAGCAGTGAATCCCACAAGGAGCCCCAGCATTTT
CASSESHKEPQHF
>NA|TRBV6-2/TRBV6-3|NA|TRBJ2-7
TGTGCCAGCAGTTACGGATACTCCTACGAGCAGTACTTC
CASSYGYSYEQYF
>NA|TRBV21-1|NA|TRBJ2-5
TGTGCCAGCAGCAATACGGCCTTAAATCCGTACCAAGAGACCCAGTACTTC
CASSNTALNPYQETQYF
>NA|TRBV10-3|NA|TRBJ2-7
TGTGCCATCCGCGTTAGGGACACGGGCCACGAGCAGTACTTC
CAIRVRDTGHEQYF
>NA|TRBV6-6|NA|TRBJ1-6
TGTGCCAGCAGGCTCCGGGAATCACCCCTCCACTTT
CASRLRESPLHF
>few|TRBV30|TRBD1|TRBJ1-1
TGTGCCTGGAGTGTGAAGGGGGCCACTGAAGCTTTCTTT
CAWSVKGATEAFF
>NA|TRBV9|NA|TRBJ2-2
TGTGCCAGCAGCGTAGGGGGGAAGTCGCCCACCGGGGAGCTGTTTTTT
CASSVGGKSPTGELFF
>NA|TRBV27|NA|TRBJ1-2
TGTGCCAGCAGGGAGCGGGGAGGGCCCGATGGCTACACCTTC
CASRERGGPDGYTF
>NA|TRBV11-2|NA|TRBJ1-1
TGTGCCAGCAGCCTTTATACCCCAGGAAGCCTGAACACTGAAGCTTTCTTT
CASSLYTPGSLNTEAFF
>NA|TRBV28|TRBD2|TRBJ2-7
TGTGCCAGCGGGGGACTAGACCCCTACGAGCAGTACTTC
CASGGLDPYEQYF
>NA|TRBV24-1|NA|TRBJ2-1
TGTGCCACCAGTGATAACGATCGCGGGGCGACTGAGCAGTTCTTC
CATSDNDRGATEQFF
>once|TRBV5-4|NA|TRBJ2-5
TGTGCCAGCAGCTTGGAGTTGGGACAAGAGGAGACCCAGTACTTC
CASSLELGQEETQYF